The 29 T cell receptor beta chains below were found in one sample sequenced in a study of shared clonotypes between healthy human individuals (dated by TCRdb to about 2020). The library was obtained by the immunoSEQ multiplex PCR assay. The immuneACCESS repertoire file appears here via TCRdb, limited to in-frame rearrangements. These files lack a portion of the clones; in checked studies, under half of the deficit traces to unresolved V genes, and the cause of the others is not known. The sample has 2 million to 2.5 million clones on record, roughly 93% of them singletons. Of the sample, 0.36% falls within the top ten clones. Sequencing input: naive CD4+ T cells from PBMCs. The cell subset or site label here, explained by the study, means: CD45RA+ positively selected. The receptors were sampled from a man aged 18 to 30 in good health. Some clones in this sample may be carry-over from other donors' samples.

This sequence joins TRBV28 and TRBJ1-1; D remains unclear. The CDR3 loop spans 14 amino acids. Germline CDR1 and CDR2: MDHEN and SYDVKM. Trimming removed 10 bases from V and 0 bases from J, with 15 bases in between. CDR3 in amino acids: CATNGPGMNTEAFF. The DNA of the CDR3 is TGTGCCACCAATGGGCCGGGGATGAACACTGAAGCTTTCTTT.

A single count supports this clone. The rearrangement uses TRBV7-2 and TRBJ2-1; possibly TRBD2 for D (5 bases). Trimming pared 7 bases from V and 0 bases from J, leaving 16 bases between. Germline V gives CDR1 SGHTA, CDR2 FQGNSA. The CDR3 loop spans 16 amino acids. CDR3 DNA: TGTGCCAGCACTAAATCAGGACTTGACTCCTACAATGAGCAGTTCTTC. It encodes CASTKSGLDSYNEQFF.

Only one count was recorded for this clone. The rearrangement joins TRBV18 to TRBJ2-7, with 7 positions matching TRBD1. Per germline, CDR1 KGHSH and CDR2 LQKENI. This CDR3 has 15 residues. J gave up 0 bases and V 3 bases, and 5 bases lay outside the gene matches. This CDR3 is CASSPTAGGSYEQYF. CDR3 DNA sequence: TGTGCCAGCTCACCTACCGCAGGGGGCTCCTACGAGCAGTACTTC.

The V gene is TRBV30, the J gene TRBJ2-7, with 16 nucleotides matching TRBD2. There are 15 residues in the CDR3. Germline V gives CDR1 GTSNPN, CDR2 SVGIG (reference sequence). Germline trimming cut 1 base from V and 6 bases from J; bases unmatched to any gene: 3. CDR3 DNA: TGTGCCTGGAGTGAGGGACTAGCGGGAGGGGGCGAGCAGTACTTC. This translates into CAWSEGLAGGGEQYF. The full variable domain, completed using reference TRBV30 and TRBJ2-7, is SQTIHQWPATLVQPVGSPLSLECTVEGTSNPNLYWYRQAAGRGLQLLFYSVGIGQISSEVPQNLSASRPQDRQFILSSKKLLLSDSGFYLCAWSEGLAGGGEQYFGPGTRLTVT.

The CDR3 loop reads CASSQPRQITTEAFF. CDR3 in DNA: TGTGCCAGCAGCCAACCTCGGCAGATAACCACTGAAGCTTTCTTT. This chain connects TRBV7-2 to TRBJ1-1; D unclear. With 5 bases removed from V and 4 bases from J, the gap between germline ends came to 17 bases. Germline CDR1 is SGHTA and CDR2 is FQGNSA. The length of the CDR3 is 15 residues.

This clone was seen a single time. V is TRBV7-6 and J is TRBJ2-7, with 7 bases identical to TRBD1. Trimming at V came to 4 bases and at J to 5 bases, leaving 5 bases not matched to a gene. CDR1 is SGHVS and CDR2 is FNYEAQ in the germline V gene. CDR3 length equals 13 residues. The CDR3 DNA reads TGTGCCAGCAGCTCGAGACAGGGTAACGAGCAGTACTTC. It encodes CASSSRQGNEQYF. Filled out from reference TRBV7-6 and TRBJ2-7, the complete variable domain reads GAGVSQSPRYKVTKRGQDVALRCDPISGHVSLYWYRQALGQGPEFLTYFNYEAQQDKSGLPNDRFSAERPEGSISTLTIQRTEQRDSAMYRCASSSRQGNEQYFGPGTRLTVT.

The chain recombines TRBV14 with TRBJ2-3; D is unresolved. Looked up from germline, CDR1 is SGHDN and CDR2 is FVKESK. V was pared by 6 bases and J by 2 bases, with 15 bases between. This CDR3 region has 15 residues. CDR3 protein: CASRQSARSTDTQYF. The CDR3 DNA follows: TGTGCCAGCAGGCAAAGCGCGCGATCCACAGATACGCAGTATTTT.

On this clone itself: This same CDR3 is encoded by further DNA sequences in the sample. The CDR3 DNA is TGTGCCAGCAGCCTACAGACCGCTGAAGCTTTCTTT. Encoded protein: CASSLQTAEAFF. The V call is TRBV7-9, the J call TRBJ1-1; D not certain. Germline V gene sequence: CDR1 SEHNR, CDR2 FQNEAQ (reference sequence). Trimming stripped 5 bases from V and 6 bases from J, with 10 bases between. The CDR3 contains 12 residues.

This clone was recorded a few times. This chain uses TRBV7-2 with TRBJ1-4; TRBD1 might be the D (6 bases). Per germline, CDR1 SGHTA and CDR2 FQGNSA. V shed 5 bases and J shed 0 bases, with 7 bases lying between them. The CDR3 has 14 amino acids. CDR3 amino acids: CASSRTATNEKLFF. The CDR3 DNA is TGTGCCAGCAGCCGGACAGCAACTAATGAAAAACTGTTTTTT.

The genes are TRBV15 and TRBJ2-7; TRBD2 matches at 9 bases. Unmatched junction bases numbered 4, after V lost 6 bases and J lost 4 bases. The germline gives CDR1 LNHNV, CDR2 YYDKDF (reference sequence). The CDR3 runs to 13 residues. CDR3 DNA: TGTGCCACCAGGCGGGAGGGCCGTTACGAGCAGTACTTC. This gives the protein CATRREGRYEQYF. Looking up the rest from reference TRBV15 and TRBJ2-7 gives the full variable domain: DAMVIQNPRYQVTQFGKPVTLSCSQTLNHNVMYWYQQKSSQAPKLLFHYYDKDFNNEADTPDNFQSRRPNTSFCFLDIRSPGLGDTAMYLCATRREGRYEQYFGPGTRLTVT.

CDR3 protein: CASSPTGTFGQPQHF. In DNA form, the CDR3 reads TGTGCCAGCAGCCCAACCGGGACATTCGGTCAGCCCCAGCATTTT. The rearrangement uses TRBV28 and TRBJ1-5; D is possibly TRBD1 (6 bases). Germline V gene lookup returns CDR1 MDHEN and CDR2 SYDVKM. Trimming stripped 6 bases from V and 6 bases from J, with 18 bases between. CDR3 length equals 15 residues.

The V call is TRBV19, the J call TRBJ2-2, with D possibly TRBD1 on 5 matching bases. The CDR3 covers 19 residues. Trimming took off 5 bases at V and 3 bases at J, with 25 bases between the two ends. Germline lookup yields CDR1 LNHDA and CDR2 SQIVND (reference sequence). The CDR3 DNA reads TGTGCCAGTAGTCTTACTCCTTACTACAGGTCCACGGACACCGGGGAGCTGTTTTTT. Translation gives CASSLTPYYRSTDTGELFF.

This chain connects TRBV29-1 to TRBJ2-5, with 7 positions matching TRBD1. The J call may be faulty, since TRBJ2-7 better matches the DNA end. From germline, CDR1 is SQVTM and CDR2 ANQGSEA. CDR3 size: 14 residues. CDR3 region: CSVRRQGDSYEQYF. The CDR3, as DNA: TGCAGCGTTAGGAGACAGGGTGATTCCTACGAGCAGTACTTC.

Comments on this clone: The sample has other DNA sequences that encode this CDR3 too. V gene TRBV7-9 combines with J gene TRBJ1-6, with D unclear. Per the germline V gene, CDR1 is SEHNR and CDR2 is FQNEAQ (reference sequence). V shed 3 bases and J shed 8 bases, with 8 bases lying between them. The CDR3 runs 13 residues. The CDR3 protein is CASSLVGDSPLHF. The CDR3 coding sequence is TGTGCCAGCAGCTTGGTTGGGGATTCACCCCTCCACTTT. Full variable domain (missing parts from reference TRBV7-9 and TRBJ1-6): DTGVSQNPRHKITKRGQNVTFRCDPISEHNRLYWYRQTLGQGPEFLTYFQNEAQLEKSRLLSDRFSAERPKGSFSTLEIQRTEQGDSAMYLCASSLVGDSPLHFGNGTRLTVT.

CDR3 residues: CASSDRDEQFF. For the CDR3, the DNA is TGTGCCAGCTCGGACAGGGATGAGCAGTTCTTC. V gene TRBV9 combines with J gene TRBJ2-1; 8 nucleotides line up with TRBD1. There are 11 residues in the CDR3. Germline trimming cut 7 bases from V and 8 bases from J; bases unmatched to any gene: 2. Germline CDR1 SGDLS, CDR2 YYNGEE.

In its sample, this clone was seen once. The gene calls are TRBV5-6 and TRBJ2-1, with D maybe TRBD2 (6 bases). Germline V lookup: CDR1 SGHDT, CDR2 YYEEEE. This CDR3 contains 14 residues. Trimming shortened V by 0 bases and J by 9 bases, and 13 bases separated the two germline ends. CDR3 in amino acids: CASSLGEAGSEQFF. Here the CDR3 DNA reads TGTGCCAGCAGCTTGGGGGAGGCCGGGAGTGAGCAGTTCTTC.

The J gene is TRBJ2-7, the V gene TRBV6-6; 10 bases map to TRBD1. V gave up 5 bases and J gave up 4 bases; unmatched junction bases: 8. Germline V lookup: CDR1 MNHNY, CDR2 SVGAGI (reference sequence). CDR3 length: 15 amino acids. This CDR3 is CASSPRQGAFYEQYF. The DNA for the CDR3 is TGTGCCAGCAGTCCACGACAGGGGGCCTTTTACGAGCAGTACTTC.

V usage is TRBV11-3 and J usage is TRBJ2-1, with TRBD2 identical over 8 bases. The J segment lost 9 bases and the V segment lost 1 base, leaving 11 bases of the junction unmatched. Germline V lookup: CDR1 SGHNT, CDR2 YENEEA. The CDR3 has 16 residues. This chain's CDR3 is CASSLGWESGSGEQFF. The CDR3 DNA is TGTGCCAGCAGCTTAGGGTGGGAAAGCGGGAGTGGTGAGCAGTTCTTC.

This chain uses TRBV4-3 with TRBJ1-1, with D unresolved. CDR1 LGHNA and CDR2 YSLEER come from the germline V gene. V lost 5 bases and J 8 bases, leaving 21 bases between the germline ends. The CDR3 is 15 amino acids. As DNA, the CDR3 is TGCGCCAGCAGCTGGTCTCTTTTGGTCGGCCCAGAAGCTTTCTTT. Residues: CASSWSLLVGPEAFF.

The V call is TRBV28, the J call TRBJ1-4, with 7 bases aligning to TRBD1. Germline-derived CDR1 and CDR2 are MDHEN and SYDVKM. The CDR3 is 14 amino acids. The trim removed 5 bases at V and 15 bases at J, leaving 15 bases unmatched. CDR3 loop: CASSPPGQQGRVFF. Here the CDR3 DNA reads TGTGCCAGCAGTCCGCCGGGACAGCAGGGGAGAGTGTTTTTT.

The rearrangement links TRBV6-5 to TRBJ2-7, with D unclear. V lost 4 bases, J lost 3 bases, and 7 bases lay in between. The length of the CDR3 is 12 residues. Germline V CDR1 and CDR2: MNHEY, SVGAGI. In nucleotides, the CDR3 is TGTGCCAGCAGTTCCTACGACTACGAGCAGTACTTC. Translating gives CASSSYDYEQYF.

The chain carries TRBV6-5 and TRBJ1-5, with D possibly matching TRBD1 (5 bases). Germline values: CDR1 MNHEY, CDR2 SVGAGI. CDR3 size: 15 residues. Deletions cut 0 bases from V and 5 bases from J, with 11 bases between. The CDR3 nucleotides are TGTGCCAGCAGTTACTCGGGACCGGGGTATCAGCCCCAGCATTTT. The encoded protein is CASSYSGPGYQPQHF.

To note about this clone: The same CDR3 can be traced to other DNA sequences in this sample. V is TRBV29-1 and J is TRBJ2-5; 8 nucleotides line up with TRBD1. J was trimmed by 2 bases and V by 7 bases; bases with no gene match: 3. Germline CDR1 and CDR2: SQVTM and ANQGSEA. CDR3 length: 12 amino acids. The CDR3 DNA reads TGCAGCGCGGGGACAGGACAAGAGACCCAGTACTTC. Its protein is CSAGTGQETQYF.

V usage is TRBV9 and J usage is TRBJ1-3; 7 bases fit TRBD1. From germline, CDR1 is SGDLS and CDR2 YYNGEE. V shed 5 bases and J 1 base; nucleotides not matched to a gene: 0. This CDR3 contains 13 residues. CDR3 loop: CASRDRSGNTIYF. The CDR3 DNA is TGTGCCAGCAGGGACAGGTCTGGAAACACCATATATTTT.

The chain joins TRBV9 to TRBJ2-7; 8 bases map to TRBD1. J lost 6 bases, V lost 0 bases, and 5 bases had no gene match. The CDR3 has 14 residues. Per germline, CDR1 SGDLS and CDR2 YYNGEE. CDR3 DNA: TGTGCCAGCAGCGTAGCACAGGGGGTGGGCGAGCAGTACTTC. It encodes CASSVAQGVGEQYF.

The chain recombines TRBV5-4 with TRBJ2-3, with 9 nucleotides matching TRBD2. This CDR3 contains 15 residues. The germline gives CDR1 SGHNT, CDR2 YYREEE (reference sequence). The J segment lost 3 bases and the V segment lost 4 bases, leaving 6 bases of the junction unmatched. CDR3 amino acids: CASSPGLARTDTQYF. CDR3 bases: TGTGCCAGCAGCCCCGGACTAGCGAGAACAGATACGCAGTATTTT.

The chain recombines TRBV20-1 with TRBJ2-7, with D possibly TRBD1 on 7 matching bases. The CDR3 is 11 amino acids. CDR1 is DFQATT, CDR2 SNEGSKA, per germline (reference sequence). In DNA, the CDR3 is TGCGGCGGGACAGCCAACTACGAGCAGTACTTC. This sequence encodes CGGTANYEQYF.

The rearrangement uses TRBV28 and TRBJ2-7, with TRBD2 matching 10 bases. J gave up 3 bases and V 5 bases, and 7 bases lay outside the gene matches. Germline CDR1 MDHEN, CDR2 SYDVKM. The CDR3 consists of 15 residues. In DNA form, the CDR3 reads TGTGCCAGCAGTGCGTACGCTAGCGGGAGCTACGAGCAGTACTTC. Translated, it gives CASSAYASGSYEQYF.

The gene calls are TRBV14 and TRBJ2-5; 8 nucleotides match TRBD2. This CDR3 has 15 amino acids. Germline V gene sequence: CDR1 SGHDN, CDR2 FVKESK. After removal of 2 bases from V and 6 bases from J, the junction contained 8 bases not matched to a gene. CDR3 residues: CASSQRAGGAQTQYF. DNA for the CDR3: TGTGCCAGCAGCCAAAGGGCGGGGGGCGCGCAGACCCAGTACTTC.